Each of the 32 T cell receptor beta chains below was sequenced from the same sample in a study of beta chain features in type 1 diabetes. Since all of the isolated RNA was reverse transcribed, expressed TCRB transcripts were what got sequenced. Sequenced by immunoSEQ multiplex PCR; TCRdb stores in-frame clones only, minus some. The sample yields around 250,000 clones, approximately 15% seen once. These receptors have no identified antigens. Whole-study findings and limits: Type 1 diabetes patients showed a moderate but significant shortening of TCRB CDR3s in all four CD4+ subsets.

The sample taken for sequencing was naive CD4+ T cells from blood. The receptor source for this set is a man younger than 40 with type 1 diabetes.

This clone was detected a few times. The gene calls are TRBV4-2 and TRBJ2-7; 9 bases map to TRBD1. The length of the CDR3 is 16 residues. With V trimmed by 4 bases and J by 7 bases, 14 bases remained unmatched. CDR1 and CDR2 from the germline V gene are LGHNA and YNFKEQ. CDR3 DNA: TGTGCCAGCAGCCCGATTGGGACAGGGACCCTCCAAGAGCAGTACTTC. Translating gives CASSPIGTGTLQEQYF.

J is TRBJ2-2 and V is TRBV2, with TRBD1 identical over 7 bases. Losses at the gene ends were 6 bases for V and 7 bases for J; bases not matched to a gene: 2. The germline gives CDR1 SNHLY, CDR2 FYNNEI. This CDR3 spans 12 amino acids. In DNA, the CDR3 is TGTGCCAGCAGCCAGGGGGTCGGGGAGCTGTTTTTT. Its protein product is CASSQGVGELFF. The variable domain in full, with the rest retrieved from reference TRBV2 and TRBJ2-2, is EPEVTQTPSHQVTQMGQEVILRCVPISNHLYFYWYRQILGQKVEFLVSFYNNEISEKSEIFDDQFSVERPDGSNFTLKIRSTKLEDSAMYFCASSQGVGELFFGEGSRLTVL.

The V gene is TRBV7-3, the J gene TRBJ2-7; 9 bases are a match to TRBD1. This CDR3 region has 14 residues. In germline, CDR1 is SGHTA, CDR2 FQGTGA. V was pared by 1 base and J by 6 bases, with 4 bases of the junction left unmatched. Here the CDR3 reads CASSLNRGQSEQYF. CDR3 sequence (DNA): TGTGCCAGCAGCTTAAACAGGGGGCAGAGCGAGCAGTACTTC.

This sequence joins TRBV18 and TRBJ1-1; 8 bases are a match to TRBD1. The V segment lost 6 bases and the J segment 6 bases; nucleotides outside the gene matches: 9. The germline CDR1 and CDR2 sequences are KGHSH and LQKENI. This CDR3 has 14 residues. In DNA form, the CDR3 reads TGTGCCAGCTCGGCGGACAGGGTCGTCCCTGAAGCTTTCTTT. Protein product: CASSADRVVPEAFF. The full variable domain, completed using reference TRBV18 and TRBJ1-1, is NAGVMQNPRHLVRRRGQEARLRCSPMKGHSHVYWYRQLPEEGLKFMVYLQKENIIDESGMPKERFSAEFPKEGPSILRIQQVVRGDSAAYFCASSADRVVPEAFFGQGTRLTVV.

The V gene is TRBV5-1, the J gene TRBJ2-2, with 7 nucleotides matching TRBD2. CDR3 length: 15 residues. Losses at the gene ends were 1 base for V and 4 bases for J; bases not matched to a gene: 4. The germline CDR1 and CDR2 sequences are SGHRS and YFSETQ. The CDR3 DNA follows: TGCGCCAGCAGCTTGCACGGGAGGAGCACCGGGGAGCTGTTTTTT. Translation: CASSLHGRSTGELFF.

This clone was observed a few times. A read error may produce the germline difference seen at one junction end. This chain joins TRBV7-7 and TRBJ2-1; 9 positions agree with TRBD1. Looked up from germline, CDR1 is SSHAT and CDR2 is FNYEAQ (reference sequence). The CDR3 length is 15 residues. CDR3 sequence (DNA): TGTGCTAGCAGCTCGACAGGGGGCTCCTACAATGAGCAGTTCTTC. Its translation is CASSSTGGSYNEQFF. The full variable domain, rest sourced from reference TRBV7-7 and TRBJ2-1, is GAGVSQSPRYKVTKRGQDVTLRCDPISSHATLYWYQQALGQGPEFLTYFNYEAQPDKSGLPSDRFSAERPEGSISTLTIQRTEQRDSAMYRCASSSTGGSYNEQFFGPGTRLTVL.

This clone was picked up a small number of times. The CDR3 DNA reads TGTGCCAGCAGAAGGGGACTAGCGGGAGGGACCACCGGGGAGCTGTTTTTT. This sequence encodes CASRRGLAGGTTGELFF. V gene TRBV2 combines with J gene TRBJ2-2; 16 bases match TRBD2. After removal of 6 bases from V and 4 bases from J, the junction contained 5 bases not matched to a gene. Germline V gene sequence: CDR1 SNHLY, CDR2 FYNNEI. This CDR3 contains 17 residues. Complete variable domain (other parts from reference TRBV2 and TRBJ2-2): EPEVTQTPSHQVTQMGQEVILRCVPISNHLYFYWYRQILGQKVEFLVSFYNNEISEKSEIFDDQFSVERPDGSNFTLKIRSTKLEDSAMYFCASRRGLAGGTTGELFFGEGSRLTVL.

There are a few counts of this clone. The chain has TRBV28 and TRBJ1-5; possible D gene TRBD1, 6 bases. This CDR3 has 15 residues. Trimming took 7 bases from V and 0 from J, leaving 13 bases between them. CDR1 is MDHEN and CDR2 is SYDVKM in the germline V gene. Here the CDR3 reads CASIGQIYSNQPQHF. CDR3 nucleotide sequence: TGTGCCAGCATCGGACAGATTTATAGCAATCAGCCCCAGCATTTT.

The rearrangement uses TRBV7-9 and TRBJ2-1; 13 bases are a match to TRBD2. Trimming removed 5 bases from V and 9 bases from J; junction bases left unmatched: 10. The V gene's germline CDR1 is SEHNR and CDR2 FQNEAQ (reference sequence). There are 16 residues in the CDR3. CDR3 residues: CASSPRTSGSEGEQFF. In DNA form, the CDR3 reads TGTGCCAGCAGCCCTCGGACTAGCGGGAGTGAGGGTGAGCAGTTCTTC.

The sample holds a few counts of this clone. This chain connects TRBV28 to TRBJ2-1, with 11 bases matching TRBD2. The length of the CDR3 is 15 residues. The V gene end was trimmed by 4 bases and the J gene end by 6 bases; junction bases not matched to a gene: 5. Germline loops: CDR1 MDHEN, CDR2 SYDVKM. Here the CDR3 DNA reads TGTGCCAGCAGTTCTAGCGGGAGGCCGGGCAATGAGCAGTTCTTC. Residues: CASSSSGRPGNEQFF.

As DNA, the CDR3 is TGCGCCAGCAGCCAAGACAGTCAGTTCAATGAGCAGTTCTTC. This sequence encodes CASSQDSQFNEQFF. This chain joins TRBV4-1 and TRBJ2-1, with D uncertain. This CDR3 has 14 amino acids. The V and J ends lost 0 bases and 6 bases respectively, with 9 bases between them. Per the germline V gene, CDR1 is MGHRA and CDR2 is YSYEKL.

A few counts support this clone. The chain couples TRBV30 to TRBJ2-3; D is unresolved. The germline V and J ends were trimmed by 1 base and 4 bases, with 6 bases remaining between them. Per the germline V gene, CDR1 is GTSNPN and CDR2 is SVGIG (reference sequence). The CDR3 covers 12 residues. The CDR3 DNA follows: TGTGCCTGGAGTGCCGGGTCAGATACGCAGTATTTT. Protein product: CAWSAGSDTQYF.

The chain has TRBV4-2 and TRBJ1-2; 11 nucleotides align to TRBD1. Per the germline V gene, CDR1 is LGHNA and CDR2 is YNFKEQ. The CDR3 has 16 residues. Trimming at V came to 1 base and at J to 4 bases, leaving 5 bases not matched to a gene. CDR3 sequence (DNA): TGTGCCAGCAGCCAAGGGGGGACAGGGGGGTTCTATGGCTACACCTTC. This sequence encodes CASSQGGTGGFYGYTF.

The chain has TRBV6-8 and TRBJ1-5; TRBD1 matches at 8 bases. With 5 bases clipped from V and 5 bases from J, the junction kept 11 bases outside the gene matches. The CDR3 covers 16 residues. Germline V gives CDR1 MNHGY, CDR2 SAAAGT. The CDR3 reads CASSRDRYEVDQPQHF. CDR3 DNA: TGTGCCAGCAGTCGGGACAGGTATGAGGTCGATCAGCCCCAGCATTTT.

This clone turned up a few times. This chain uses TRBV29-1 with TRBJ2-7, with no clear D. CDR1 SQVTM and CDR2 ANQGSEA come from the germline V gene. This CDR3 has 13 residues. Trimming took off 4 bases at V and 2 bases at J, with 12 bases between the two ends. CDR3 sequence (DNA): TGCAGCGTTGTTCAGGCAGCTCCCTACGAGCAGTACTTC. The encoded protein is CSVVQAAPYEQYF.

This clone was detected a few times. V usage is TRBV5-4 and J usage is TRBJ2-1; 7 nucleotides match TRBD2. CDR1 SGHNT and CDR2 YYREEE come from the germline V gene (reference sequence). The length of the CDR3 is 15 residues. Trimming at V came to 2 bases and at J to 7 bases, leaving 9 bases not matched to a gene. The CDR3 spells CASSFRAGRSNEQFF. The CDR3 region has the DNA TGTGCCAGCAGCTTCAGAGCGGGAAGGTCTAATGAGCAGTTCTTC.

The chain joins TRBV5-4 to TRBJ2-5, with 7 bases aligning to TRBD1. V was clipped by 5 bases and J by 2 bases; unmatched bases: 15. The CDR3 consists of 17 residues. Germline V gene data show CDR1 as SGHNT and CDR2 as YYREEE (reference sequence). In nucleotides, the CDR3 is TGTGCCAGCAGGACACAAACAGGGGATTTTAGTCAAGAGACCCAGTACTTC. Its protein product is CASRTQTGDFSQETQYF.

This clone has more than one count but fewer than ten. CDR3 residues: CASSLGPNQPQHF. The CDR3 coding sequence is TGCGCCAGCAGCTTGGGGCCTAATCAGCCCCAGCATTTT. The chain links TRBV5-1 to TRBJ1-5; D gene ambiguous. The CDR3 has 13 amino acids. Germline V gives CDR1 SGHRS, CDR2 YFSETQ. The V and J ends lost 0 bases and 4 bases respectively, with 5 bases between them.

The CDR3, as DNA: TGTGCCAGTAGCCCAAACCCAGGGACTAGCGTGCGTTTTGGGCAGTTCTTC. As protein: CASSPNPGTSVRFGQFF. This chain connects TRBV19 to TRBJ2-1, with 10 bases fitting TRBD2. The CDR3 loop spans 17 amino acids. Germline V gene data show CDR1 as LNHDA and CDR2 as SQIVND (reference sequence). The V segment lost 6 bases and the J segment 12 bases; nucleotides outside the gene matches: 20. Supplemented by reference TRBV19 and TRBJ2-1, the full variable domain reads DGGITQSPKYLFRKEGQNVTLSCEQNLNHDAMYWYRQDPGQGLRLIYYSQIVNDFQKGDIAEGYSVSREKKESFPLTVTSAQKNPTAFYLCASSPNPGTSVRFGQFFGPGTRLTVL.

This clone showed up just a few times. V and J are TRBV5-1 and TRBJ2-1; TRBD2 matches 9 bases. Germline CDR1 SGHRS, CDR2 YFSETQ. J was trimmed by 14 bases and V by 0 bases; bases with no gene match: 12. The CDR3 totals 15 residues. CDR3 region: CASSLGGVAGADEFF. As DNA, the CDR3 is TGCGCCAGCAGCTTGGGCGGAGTAGCGGGAGCGGATGAGTTCTTC.

This clone occurred a few times. V is TRBV9 and J is TRBJ2-7, with 11 bases that match TRBD2. This CDR3 has 13 residues. After removal of 5 bases from V and 6 bases from J, the junction contained 4 bases not matched to a gene. The germline gives CDR1 SGDLS, CDR2 YYNGEE. CDR3 in DNA: TGTGCCAGCAGTGAGGGACTAGCGGCCGAGCAGTACTTC. This translates into CASSEGLAAEQYF.

This clone was counted only a few times. The chain combines TRBV18 with TRBJ1-1, with D unclear. CDR1 KGHSH and CDR2 LQKENI come from the germline V gene. This CDR3 comprises 14 residues. V dropped 2 bases and J dropped 3 bases, with 10 bases sitting between them. In DNA, the CDR3 is TGTGCCAGCTCACCAGGGTCGCAGGACACTGAAGCTTTCTTT. It translates to CASSPGSQDTEAFF.

This clone occurred a few times. V and J are TRBV5-4 and TRBJ1-1; D uncertain. V shed 4 bases and J shed 5 bases, with 6 bases lying between them. Germline CDR1 SGHNT, CDR2 YYREEE (reference sequence). The CDR3 consists of 11 residues. CDR3 nucleotides: TGTGCCAGCAGCGGCTGGACTGAAGCTTTCTTT. Its protein is CASSGWTEAFF.

This clone turned up a few times. The gene calls are TRBV4-3 and TRBJ2-1; TRBD1 matches 10 bases. Unmatched junction bases numbered 6, after V lost 2 bases and J lost 5 bases. The CDR3 covers 16 residues. Germline lookup yields CDR1 LGHNA and CDR2 YSLEER. The CDR3 sequence: CASSQTGTGVNNEQFF. The CDR3, as DNA: TGCGCCAGCAGCCAAACGGGGACAGGGGTTAACAATGAGCAGTTCTTC.

This chain uses TRBV25-1 with TRBJ2-1; 16 bases are shared with TRBD2. The CDR3 sequence is 18 residues long. Looked up from germline, CDR1 is MGHDK and CDR2 is SYGVNS. V trimming: 6 bases; J trimming: 9 bases; junction bases outside the gene matches: 14. The CDR3 here is CASSPLSGTSGRATEQFF. The CDR3 region has the DNA TGTGCCAGCAGCCCTTTGTCCGGGACTAGCGGGAGGGCCACTGAGCAGTTCTTC.

The chain joins TRBV6-5 to TRBJ2-7, with a possible D match to TRBD1 (5 bases). Deletions cut 2 bases from V and 3 bases from J, with 11 bases between. This CDR3 region has 14 residues. The V gene's germline CDR1 is MNHEY and CDR2 SVGAGI. The CDR3 sequence is CASSYKGQGYEQYF. The CDR3 DNA follows: TGTGCCAGCAGTTACAAGGGCCAGGGCTACGAGCAGTACTTC.

This clone was detected only a few times. The rearrangement joins TRBV25-1 to TRBJ2-6; a weak D match, TRBD2 (6 bases). Deletions cut 2 bases from V and 1 base from J, with 6 bases between. Germline V gene sequence: CDR1 MGHDK, CDR2 SYGVNS. This CDR3 spans 15 amino acids. As DNA, the CDR3 is TGTGCCAGCAGTGAAGGAGGGTCTGGGGCCAACGTCCTGACTTTC. This translates into CASSEGGSGANVLTF.

This clone was seen a handful of times. The chain links TRBV5-4 to TRBJ2-1; 10 bases are shared with TRBD2. CDR1 and CDR2 (germline): SGHNT, YYREEE (reference sequence). The CDR3 contains 15 residues. Trimming cost V 4 bases and J 6 bases; bases outside gene matches: 7. The CDR3 loop is CASSQSGRAGNEQFF. DNA for the CDR3: TGTGCCAGCAGCCAGAGCGGGAGGGCGGGCAATGAGCAGTTCTTC.

This clone turned up a few times. This chain uses TRBV25-1 with TRBJ2-7; TRBD2 matches at 12 bases. The CDR3 covers 17 residues. CDR1 MGHDK and CDR2 SYGVNS come from the germline V gene. V lost 2 bases and J lost 2; bases outside the gene matches: 7. The CDR3 here is CASSERGGLAGTYEQYF. The CDR3 DNA sequence: TGTGCCAGCAGTGAAAGGGGCGGACTAGCGGGGACCTACGAGCAGTACTTC.

This clone was seen only a few times. The chain employs TRBV6-1 and TRBJ2-5; D may be TRBD1 (5 bases). V was clipped by 1 base and J by 5 bases, with 11 bases between them. The germline V gene has CDR1 MNHNS and CDR2 SASEGT. This CDR3 has 14 residues. CDR3 DNA sequence: TGTGCCAGCAGTGAAGGGACATGGGTGGAGACCCAGTACTTC. It specifies CASSEGTWVETQYF.

DNA for the CDR3: TGTGCCAGCAGCTTAGGTAGATGGGACACCCCTCTCCGGACCGGGGAGCTGTTTTTT. Protein sequence: CASSLGRWDTPLRTGELFF. This sequence joins TRBV7-9 and TRBJ2-2; perhaps TRBD1 as D (6 bases). CDR3 length equals 19 residues. The V end was cut by 1 base, the J end by 5 bases, with 23 bases between. CDR1 and CDR2 from the germline V gene are SEHNR and FQNEAQ (reference sequence).

This clone appeared a single time. V is TRBV5-1 and J is TRBJ2-5; D possibly corresponds to TRBD1 (5 bases). The germline V gene encodes CDR1 SGHRS and CDR2 YFSETQ. The ends were cut back, 0 bases at V and 4 bases at J, with 13 bases in the middle. The CDR3 covers 15 residues. As DNA, the CDR3 is TGCGCCAGCAGCTTGGCCGCCAGGGATGCAGAGACCCAGTACTTC. Protein: CASSLAARDAETQYF.